This TCR beta chain was captured by sequencing in a study of cytomegalovirus exposure and HLA in healthy donors. This CDR3 spans 13 amino acids. V lost 4 bases, J lost 7 bases, and 13 bases lay in between. Germline V gene lookup returns CDR1 GTSNPN and CDR2 SVGIG (reference sequence). PCR was performed using 60 Vbeta and 13 Jbeta primers. The data were produced by immunoSEQ multiplex PCR, yet TCRdb's version contains in-frame clones alone and is incomplete. This sample has about 150,000 clones; less than 85% occur once, and the top ten carry less than 2%. This receptor was identified in a man aged 35 to 55 in good health and CMV-seronegative. The chain couples TRBV30 to TRBJ1-4, with D uncertain. Sequencing was performed on PBMCs. The CDR3 DNA sequence: TGTGCCTGGAACATAGCGGACGGTGAAAAACTGTTTTTT. Translated: CAWNIADGEKLFF.